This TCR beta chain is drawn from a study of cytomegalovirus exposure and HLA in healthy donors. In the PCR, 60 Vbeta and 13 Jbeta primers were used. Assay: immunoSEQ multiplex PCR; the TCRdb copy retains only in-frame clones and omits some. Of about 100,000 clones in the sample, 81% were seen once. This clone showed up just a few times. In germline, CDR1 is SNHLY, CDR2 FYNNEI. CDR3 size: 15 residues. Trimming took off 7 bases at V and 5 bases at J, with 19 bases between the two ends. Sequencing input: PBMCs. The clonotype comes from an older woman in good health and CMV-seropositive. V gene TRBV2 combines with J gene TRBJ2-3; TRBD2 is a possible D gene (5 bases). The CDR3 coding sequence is TGTGCCAGCACGACTGAGGGCACACTGGGAGATACGCAGTATTTT. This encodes CASTTEGTLGDTQYF. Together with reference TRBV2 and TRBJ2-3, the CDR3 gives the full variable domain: EPEVTQTPSHQVTQMGQEVILRCVPISNHLYFYWYRQILGQKVEFLVSFYNNEISEKSEIFDDQFSVERPDGSNFTLKIRSTKLEDSAMYFCASTTEGTLGDTQYFGPGTRLTVL.